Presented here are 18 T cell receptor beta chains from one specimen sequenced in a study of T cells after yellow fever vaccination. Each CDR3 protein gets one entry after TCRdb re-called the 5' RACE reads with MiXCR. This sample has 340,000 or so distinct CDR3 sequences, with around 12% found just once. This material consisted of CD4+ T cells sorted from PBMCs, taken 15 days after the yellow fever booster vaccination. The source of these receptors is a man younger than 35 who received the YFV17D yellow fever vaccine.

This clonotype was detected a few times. The CDR3 here is CASSPGRENYGYTF. The CDR3 DNA reads TGTGCCAGCAGCCCGGGACGGGAGAACTATGGCTACACCTTC. The chain combines TRBV7-2 with TRBJ1-2; a weak D match, TRBD1 (5 bases). This CDR3 region has 14 residues. V lost 5 bases to trimming and J lost 2 bases, with 12 bases between them. Looked up from germline, CDR1 is SGHTA and CDR2 is FQGNSA.

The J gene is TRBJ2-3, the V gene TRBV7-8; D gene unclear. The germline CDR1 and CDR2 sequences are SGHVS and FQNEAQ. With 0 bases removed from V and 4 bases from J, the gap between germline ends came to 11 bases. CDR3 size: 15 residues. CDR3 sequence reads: CASSLAAGEADTQYF. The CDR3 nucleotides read TGTGCCAGCAGCTTAGCGGCAGGCGAGGCAGATACGCAGTATTTT.

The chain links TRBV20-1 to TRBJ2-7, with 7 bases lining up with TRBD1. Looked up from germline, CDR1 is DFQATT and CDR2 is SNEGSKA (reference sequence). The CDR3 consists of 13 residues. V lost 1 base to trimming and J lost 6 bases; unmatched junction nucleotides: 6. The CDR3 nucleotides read TGCAGTGCTAGAGTTAGGGGGCGCGTCGAGCAGTACGTC. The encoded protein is CSARVRGRVEQYV.

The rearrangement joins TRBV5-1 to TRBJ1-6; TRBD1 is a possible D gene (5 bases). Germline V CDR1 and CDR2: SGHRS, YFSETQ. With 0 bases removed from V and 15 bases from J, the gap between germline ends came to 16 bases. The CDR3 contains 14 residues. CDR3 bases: TGCGCCAGCAGCTTGGGACAGCCCTTCGACGGCCTCCACTTT. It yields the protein CASSLGQPFDGLHF.

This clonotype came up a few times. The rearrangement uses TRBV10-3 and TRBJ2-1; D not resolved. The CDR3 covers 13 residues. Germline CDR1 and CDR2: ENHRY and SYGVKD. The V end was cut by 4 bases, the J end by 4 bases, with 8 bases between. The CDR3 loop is CAISGGGYNEQFF. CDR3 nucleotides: TGTGCCATCAGTGGGGGTGGTTACAATGAGCAGTTCTTC.

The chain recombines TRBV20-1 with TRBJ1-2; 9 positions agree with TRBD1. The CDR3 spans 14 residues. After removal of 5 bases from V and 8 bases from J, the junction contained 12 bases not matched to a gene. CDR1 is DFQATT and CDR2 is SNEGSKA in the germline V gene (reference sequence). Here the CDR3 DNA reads TGCAGTGCTCCACCCGGGACAGGGATGGGAGGCTACACCTTC. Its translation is CSAPPGTGMGGYTF.

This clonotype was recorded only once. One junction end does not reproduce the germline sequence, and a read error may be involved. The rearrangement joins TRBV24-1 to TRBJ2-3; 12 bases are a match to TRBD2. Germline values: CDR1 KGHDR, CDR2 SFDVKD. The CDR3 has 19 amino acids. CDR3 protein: CATSDSGTSGSGRTDTQYF. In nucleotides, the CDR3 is TGTGCCACCAGTGACTCCGGGACTAGCGGGTCTGGGCGCACAGATACGCAGTATTTC.

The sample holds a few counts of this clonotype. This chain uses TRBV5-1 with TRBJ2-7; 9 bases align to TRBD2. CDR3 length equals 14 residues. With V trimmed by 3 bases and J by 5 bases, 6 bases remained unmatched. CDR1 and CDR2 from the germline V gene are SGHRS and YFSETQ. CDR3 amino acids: CASSYARGGNEQYF. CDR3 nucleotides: TGCGCCAGCAGCTACGCGCGGGGGGGAAACGAGCAGTACTTC.

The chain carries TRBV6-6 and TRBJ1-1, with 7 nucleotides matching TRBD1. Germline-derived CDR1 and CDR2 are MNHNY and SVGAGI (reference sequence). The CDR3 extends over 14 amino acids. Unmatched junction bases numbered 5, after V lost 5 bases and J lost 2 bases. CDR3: CASSEQGQNTEAFF. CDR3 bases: TGTGCCAGCAGTGAACAGGGGCAAAACACTGAAGCTTTCTTT.

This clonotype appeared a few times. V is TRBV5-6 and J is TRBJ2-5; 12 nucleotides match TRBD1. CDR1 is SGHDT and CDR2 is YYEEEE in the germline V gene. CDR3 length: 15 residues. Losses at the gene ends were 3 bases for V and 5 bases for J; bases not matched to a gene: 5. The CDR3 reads CASSSGTGGFETQYF. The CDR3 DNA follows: TGTGCCAGCAGCTCTGGGACAGGGGGCTTTGAGACCCAGTACTTC.

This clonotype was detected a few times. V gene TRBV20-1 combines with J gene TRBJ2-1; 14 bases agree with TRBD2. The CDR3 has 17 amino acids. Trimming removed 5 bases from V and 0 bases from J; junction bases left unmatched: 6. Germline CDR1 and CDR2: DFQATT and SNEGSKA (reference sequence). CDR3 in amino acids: CSAHPTSGGGSYNEQFF. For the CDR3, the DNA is TGCAGTGCTCACCCGACTAGCGGGGGGGGCTCCTACAATGAGCAGTTCTTC.

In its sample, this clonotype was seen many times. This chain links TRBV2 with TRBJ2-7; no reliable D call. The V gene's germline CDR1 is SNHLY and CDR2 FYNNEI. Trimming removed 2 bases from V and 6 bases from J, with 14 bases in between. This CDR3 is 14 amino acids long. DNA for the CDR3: TGTGCCAGCAGTGAATATGGCGCTAGGGTCGAGCAGTACTTC. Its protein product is CASSEYGARVEQYF. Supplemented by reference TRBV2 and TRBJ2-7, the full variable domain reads EPEVTQTPSHQVTQMGQEVILRCVPISNHLYFYWYRQILGQKVEFLVSFYNNEISEKSEIFDDQFSVERPDGSNFTLKIRSTKLEDSAMYFCASSEYGARVEQYFGPGTRLTVT.

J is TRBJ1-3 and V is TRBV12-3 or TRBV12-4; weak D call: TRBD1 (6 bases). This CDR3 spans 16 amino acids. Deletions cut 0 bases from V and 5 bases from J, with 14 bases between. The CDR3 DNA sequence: TGTGCCAGCAGTTTAGCGCTTGCGGGGGGCCGAAACACCATATATTTT. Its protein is CASSLALAGGRNTIYF.

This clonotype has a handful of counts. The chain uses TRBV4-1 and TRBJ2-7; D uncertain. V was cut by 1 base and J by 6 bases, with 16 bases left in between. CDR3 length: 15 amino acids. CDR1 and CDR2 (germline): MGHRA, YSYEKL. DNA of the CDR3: TGCGCCAGCAGCCAAGTCCGCGTGGGAACGGGCGAGCAGTACTTC. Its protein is CASSQVRVGTGEQYF.

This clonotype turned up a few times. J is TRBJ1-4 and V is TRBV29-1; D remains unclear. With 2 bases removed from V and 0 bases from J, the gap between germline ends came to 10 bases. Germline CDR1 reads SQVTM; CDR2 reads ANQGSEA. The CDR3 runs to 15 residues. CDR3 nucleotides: TGCAGCGTTGAAAGGTTCCCCGCAACTAATGAAAAACTGTTTTTT. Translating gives CSVERFPATNEKLFF.

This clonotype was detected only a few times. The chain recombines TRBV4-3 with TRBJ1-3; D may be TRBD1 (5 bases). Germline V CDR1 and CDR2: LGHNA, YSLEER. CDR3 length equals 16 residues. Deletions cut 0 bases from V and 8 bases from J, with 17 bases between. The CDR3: CASSQDVSWQGDTIYF. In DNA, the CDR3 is TGCGCCAGCAGCCAAGATGTTTCCTGGCAGGGCGACACCATATATTTT.

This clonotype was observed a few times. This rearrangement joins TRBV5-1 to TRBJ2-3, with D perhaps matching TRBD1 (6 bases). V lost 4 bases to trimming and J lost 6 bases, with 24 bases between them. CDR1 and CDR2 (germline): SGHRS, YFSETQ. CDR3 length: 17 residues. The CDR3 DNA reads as TGCGCCAGCAGCCCACGCGGTAGATTCGGGACATCGGATACGCAGTATTTT. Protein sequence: CASSPRGRFGTSDTQYF.

DNA of the CDR3: TGTGCCCGATCCCCTCGGGGGGCTCCCTCTGGGGCCAACGTCCTGACTTTC. Translation gives CARSPRGAPSGANVLTF. The gene calls are TRBV7-4 and TRBJ2-6; the D gene is possibly TRBD2 (7 bases). The germline gives CDR1 SGHVT, CDR2 SQSDAQ. V was pared by 11 bases and J by 0 bases, with 20 bases between. The CDR3 sequence is 17 residues long.